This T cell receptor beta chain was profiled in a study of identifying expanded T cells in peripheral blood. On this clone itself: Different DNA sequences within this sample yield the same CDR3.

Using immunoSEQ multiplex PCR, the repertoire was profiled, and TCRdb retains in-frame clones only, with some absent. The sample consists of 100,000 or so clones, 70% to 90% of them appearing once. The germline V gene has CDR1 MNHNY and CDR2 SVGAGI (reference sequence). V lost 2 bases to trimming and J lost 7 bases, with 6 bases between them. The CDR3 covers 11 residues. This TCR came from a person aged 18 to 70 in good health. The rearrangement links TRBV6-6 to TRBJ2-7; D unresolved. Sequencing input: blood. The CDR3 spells CASSYGREQYF. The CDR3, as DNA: TGTGCCAGCAGTTACGGTCGGGAGCAGTACTTC.